This T cell receptor beta chain was recovered during a study of blood T cell repertoires in COVID-19. Study information: COVID-19 samples from acute and convalescent phases originated in the United States, Italy and Spain. PBMCs, B-cell-depleted T cells, or T cells were the source of the cDNA or gDNA that made up the material.

CDR1 is MNHEY and CDR2 is SMNVEV in the germline V gene (reference sequence). This CDR3 region has 14 residues. The trim removed 6 bases at V and 1 base at J, leaving 4 bases unmatched. Clones were sequenced by immunoSEQ multiplex PCR, and TCRdb holds only the in-frame ones, with some missing. Among 150,000 to 200,000 clones listed, around 90% were seen once. The rearrangement links TRBV27 to TRBJ1-1, with 8 bases matching TRBD1. The material sequenced was peripheral blood. The receptor comes from a man aged 35-49 years with acute or convalescent COVID-19. The CDR3 spells CASRTGEWNTEAFF. CDR3 DNA sequence: TGTGCCAGCAGGACAGGGGAATGGAACACTGAAGCTTTCTTT.